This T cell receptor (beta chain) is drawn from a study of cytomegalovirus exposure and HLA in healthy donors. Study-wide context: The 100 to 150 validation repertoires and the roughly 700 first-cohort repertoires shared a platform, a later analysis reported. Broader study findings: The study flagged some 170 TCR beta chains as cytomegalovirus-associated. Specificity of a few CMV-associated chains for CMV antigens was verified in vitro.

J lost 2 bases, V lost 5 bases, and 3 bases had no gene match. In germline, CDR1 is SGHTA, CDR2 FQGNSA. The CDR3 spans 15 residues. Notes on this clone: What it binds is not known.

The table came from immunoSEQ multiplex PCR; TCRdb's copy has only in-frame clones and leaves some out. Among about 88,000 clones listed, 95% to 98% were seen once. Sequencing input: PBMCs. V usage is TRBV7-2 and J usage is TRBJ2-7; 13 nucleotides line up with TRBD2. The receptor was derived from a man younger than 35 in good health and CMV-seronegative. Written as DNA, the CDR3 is TGTGCCAGCAGCGTAGGGACTAGCGGGACCTACGAGCAGTACGTC. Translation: CASSVGTSGTYEQYV.